Shown below are 9 T cell receptor beta chains from a single sample sequenced in a study of identifying expanded T cells in peripheral blood. Sequencing used immunoSEQ multiplex PCR; TCRdb keeps in-frame clones, though not all of them. The top ten hold under 5% of the sample, which has just under 65,000 clones, over 75% seen once. The specimen was blood. These receptors were taken from a person aged 18 to 70 in good health.

As for this clone: The sample contains more than one DNA sequence encoding this CDR3. The chain joins TRBV11-2 to TRBJ2-5; D gene ambiguous. Trimming left V 2 bases short and J 3 bases short, with 1 base between. This CDR3 has 11 residues. Germline V CDR1 and CDR2: SGHAT, FQNNGV. CDR3 loop: CASSLKETQYF. CDR3 DNA sequence: TGTGCCAGCAGCTTAAAAGAGACCCAGTACTTC. Together with reference TRBV11-2 and TRBJ2-5, the CDR3 gives the full variable domain: EAGVAQSPRYKIIEKRQSVAFWCNPISGHATLYWYQQILGQGPKLLIQFQNNGVVDDSQLPKDRFSAERLKGVDSTLKIQPAKLEDSAVYLCASSLKETQYFGPGTRLLVL.

The chain has TRBV5-1 and TRBJ2-3; D is unresolved. V lost 0 bases and J lost 5, with 10 bases in between. The CDR3 has 14 residues. Germline assignment: CDR1 SGHRS and CDR2 YFSETQ. The CDR3 region is CASSLEKFGDTQYF. CDR3 in DNA: TGCGCCAGCAGCTTGGAGAAGTTTGGAGATACGCAGTATTTT.

This clone appeared once. V gene TRBV10-2 combines with J gene TRBJ1-2; D is perhaps TRBD1 (6 bases). This CDR3 region has 12 residues. Trimming shortened V by 6 bases and J by 11 bases, and 16 bases separated the two germline ends. Germline V CDR1 and CDR2: WSHSY, SAAADI. The CDR3 spells CASRVDSKGYTF. DNA of the CDR3: TGCGCCAGCAGGGTGGACAGCAAAGGTTACACCTTC.

CDR3 nucleotides: TGTGCCAGCAGTATACAGGCCTACAATGAGCAGTTCTTC. It is translated as CASSIQAYNEQFF. J is TRBJ2-1 and V is TRBV6-4; TRBD1 might be the D (5 bases). The CDR3 totals 13 residues. Germline CDR1 MRHNA, CDR2 SNTAGT. Trimming cost V 5 bases and J 2 bases, with 7 bases left between them.

Only one count was recorded for this clone. The genes are TRBV28 and TRBJ2-5; TRBD2 matches 10 bases. The germline V gene encodes CDR1 MDHEN and CDR2 SYDVKM. The CDR3 extends over 20 amino acids. V gave up 3 bases and J gave up 5 bases; unmatched junction bases: 21. This CDR3 is CASSLGISSGSDLPGETQYF. The CDR3 coding sequence is TGTGCCAGCAGTTTGGGGATTTCTAGCGGGAGCGACTTACCGGGGGAGACCCAGTACTTC.

This clone appeared once. The chain carries TRBV6-9 and TRBJ1-5, with TRBD1 as a possible D gene (5 bases). The V gene's germline CDR1 is MNHGY and CDR2 SVAAGI. The CDR3 is made up of 17 amino acids. The V and J ends lost 5 bases and 4 bases respectively, with 21 bases between them. The CDR3 DNA is TGTGCCAGCAGTGCCGCCGCCGGGGACGGCCCTAATCAGCCCCAGCATTTT. It specifies CASSAAAGDGPNQPQHF.

This clone has a single count. The rearrangement links TRBV4-2 to TRBJ2-1; 10 nucleotides line up with TRBD2. The CDR3 sequence is 15 residues long. V trimming: 1 base; J trimming: 8 bases; junction bases outside the gene matches: 5. From germline, CDR1 is LGHNA and CDR2 YNFKEQ. CDR3 coding DNA: TGTGCCAGCAGCCAAGCGAGCGGGGGGGCTGATGAGCAGTTCTTC. This codes for CASSQASGGADEQFF.

The genes are TRBV29-1 and TRBJ1-2; no clear D. CDR3 size: 14 residues. Germline V gene sequence: CDR1 SQVTM, CDR2 ANQGSEA. Trimming pared 6 bases from V and 5 bases from J, leaving 19 bases between. The CDR3 DNA reads TGCAGCGTGCGACTCACTAAATTGGATTATGGCTACACCTTC. Encoded protein: CSVRLTKLDYGYTF.

This chain links TRBV23-1 with TRBJ2-7; TRBD1 agrees at 8 bases. TRBV23-1 is treated as an ORF (open reading frame) with a function not yet certain. The CDR3 is 13 residues long. V lost 8 bases, J lost 5 bases, and 8 bases stayed unmatched. CDR3 protein: CASPHRGEDEQYF. DNA for the CDR3: TGCGCCAGCCCTCACAGGGGGGAAGACGAGCAGTACTTC.